The present entry profiles one TCR beta chain with its context. Method: immunoSEQ multiplex PCR; TCRdb's copy keeps in-frame clones and lacks some. The repertoire has about 480,000 clones, 75% to 90% of them found once; the top ten carry 0.7% to 1%. These data are taken from a study of blood T cell repertoires in COVID-19. Overall study: Acute and convalescent COVID-19 samples came from the United States, Italy and Spain.

The V segment lost 5 bases and the J segment 0 bases; nucleotides outside the gene matches: 5. From germline, CDR1 is SGHVS and CDR2 FQNEAQ. The CDR3 sequence is 16 residues long. In Seattle, patients joined the study during active infection and were tracked longitudinally. The chain carries TRBV7-8 and TRBJ2-1; 9 bases fit TRBD2. Material for sequencing was peripheral blood. This clonotype was obtained from a man aged 18 to 29 with COVID-19, enrolled during active disease. The CDR3, as DNA: TGTGCCAGCAGCCCGACTAGCGGAGGCTCCTACAATGAGCAGTTCTTC. The encoded protein is CASSPTSGGSYNEQFF.